This record covers a single TCR beta chain. One junction end disagrees with the germline gene, perhaps due to a read error. These data originate in a study of blood T cells in healthy people across ages. Next came a second PCR, run for roughly 6 to 11 cycles, which used a sample-barcoded 5' primer along with a J-beta primer mix. With 12 random nucleotides, a template-switch adaptor tagged each individual cDNA molecule. Per-sample output comprised a minimum of 3 million paired-end reads containing CDR3. TCRdb used MiXCR to reprocess the 5' RACE reads, holding one entry per CDR3 protein. The sample shows approximately 1,700,000 distinct CDR3 sequences, approximately 39% of them seen only once. CDR1 and CDR2 from the germline V gene are SGHTA and FQGNSA. The CDR3 totals 13 residues. Each sample provided at least 5 micrograms of extracted total RNA.

Material for sequencing was blood. The V and J genes are TRBV7-2 and TRBJ2-5; D is possibly TRBD2 (5 bases). This receptor was obtained from a human donor in good health. The CDR3 nucleotides read TGTGCCAACAGCTTAGGTCCCGGAGGGACCCAGTACTTC. Translation gives CANSLGPGGTQYF.